This is a list of T cell receptor beta chains from one sample in a study of control samples from healthy donors and cancer patients. Generated by immunoSEQ multiplex PCR, the TCRdb table keeps only in-frame clones and is missing some. This table holds approximately 160,000 clones, over 85% found once. Sequenced: blood. These TCRs come from a woman aged 55-69 years in good health. The CDR3 runs from the conserved cysteine through the conserved F or W. A D gene is named only where the DNA matches it firmly. The size entry is marked missing in some rows and otherwise reads once, few, many or a size class.

- | TRBJ2-3 | TRBV19 | - | CASSMEGRSYTDTQYF | TGTGCCAGTAGTATGGAAGGACGCAGTTACACAGATACGCAGTATTTT
- | TRBJ1-2 | TRBV18 | - | CASSPQGDYGYTF | TGTGCCAGCTCACCACAGGGGGACTATGGCTACACCTTC
- | TRBJ2-1 | TRBV18 | - | CASSPPGLAYNEQFF | TGTGCCAGCTCACCTCCGGGACTTGCCTACAATGAGCAGTTCTTC
- | TRBJ1-1 | TRBV3-1/TRBV3-2 | - | CASSPGTHNTEAFF | TGTGCCAGCAGCCCGGGAACCCATAACACTGAAGCTTTCTTT
- | TRBJ1-4 | TRBV5-6 | - | CASSEDEGEVVEKLFF | TGTGCCAGCAGCGAAGATGAAGGGGAGGTGGTGGAAAAACTGTTTTTT
- | TRBJ1-2 | TRBV9 | - | CASSVGVTGNQLYGYTF | TGTGCCAGCAGCGTAGGGGTAACAGGGAATCAACTTTATGGCTACACCTTC
- | TRBJ1-4 | TRBV27 | - | CASPMEYRNEKLFF | TGTGCCAGCCCCATGGAATACCGTAATGAAAAACTGTTTTTT
- | TRBJ2-1 | TRBV5-4 | TRBD2 | CASSPAGGGRQFF | TGTGCCAGCAGCCCCGCAGGCGGGGGGCGGCAGTTCTTC
once | TRBJ1-2 | TRBV10-3 | - | CAISESPYGYTF | TGTGCCATCAGTGAGTCGCCCTATGGCTACACCTTC
- | TRBJ1-5 | TRBV7-2 | - | CASSLTFQGRNQPQHF | TGTGCCAGCAGCTTAACTTTTCAGGGACGCAATCAGCCCCAGCATTTT
- | TRBJ2-5 | TRBV5-6 | - | CASSWGEQETQYF | TGTGCCAGCAGCTGGGGGGAACAAGAGACCCAGTACTTC
- | TRBJ1-5 | TRBV11-2 | - | CASSHPPARDSNQPQHF | TGTGCCAGCAGCCACCCCCCGGCCAGGGATAGCAATCAGCCCCAGCATTTT
- | TRBJ1-2 | TRBV9 | - | CASSVSDRGYTF | TGTGCCAGCAGCGTATCAGACCGGGGCTACACCTTC
- | TRBJ2-1 | TRBV4-3 | - | CASSQDKGSWNEQFF | TGCGCCAGCAGCCAAGACAAGGGAAGTTGGAATGAGCAGTTCTTC
- | TRBJ2-7 | TRBV5-1 | TRBD1 | CASSFLGQGYEQYF | TGCGCCAGCAGCTTCCTGGGACAGGGCTACGAGCAGTACTTC
- | TRBJ2-1 | TRBV5-1 | - | CASSSSERDNEQFF | TGCGCCAGCAGCTCAAGTGAGAGAGACAATGAGCAGTTCTTC
- | TRBJ1-5 | TRBV18 | - | CASSPTGYPSNQPQHF | TGTGCCAGCTCCCCTACGGGGTACCCCAGCAATCAGCCCCAGCATTTT
- | TRBJ2-2 | TRBV5-1 | - | CASSLVGTDTGELFF | TGCGCCAGCAGCTTGGTAGGGACGGACACCGGGGAGCTGTTTTTT
- | TRBJ2-6 | TRBV19 | - | CAAMGQYSGANVLTF | TGTGCCGCTATGGGGCAGTACTCTGGGGCCAACGTCCTGACTTTC
- | TRBJ1-3 | TRBV6-2/TRBV6-3 | - | CASSYSISRYGNTIYF | TGTGCCAGCAGTTACTCGATTTCACGGTACGGAAACACCATATATTTT
- | TRBJ1-6 | TRBV18 | - | CASSPQGVDSPLHF | TGTGCCAGCTCACCACAGGGTGTGGACTCACCCCTCCACTTT
- | TRBJ1-2 | TRBV4-3 | - | CASSQDLGGMGHGYTF | TGCGCCAGCAGCCAAGATCTTGGAGGGATGGGGCATGGCTACACCTTC
- | TRBJ1-5 | TRBV27 | TRBD1 | CASSLTGVQPQHF | TGTGCCAGCAGTTTAACAGGGGTTCAGCCCCAGCATTTT
- | TRBJ2-2 | TRBV21-1 | - | CASSKRTFPGQPNTGELFF | TGTGCCAGCAGCAAAAGGACCTTCCCGGGACAGCCGAACACCGGGGAGCTGTTTTTT
- | TRBJ2-7 | TRBV27 | TRBD2 | CASSSGAGTLYEQYF | TGTGCCAGCAGTTCGGGAGCGGGGACCCTCTACGAGCAGTACTTC
- | TRBJ1-2 | TRBV5-1 | - | CASTPAPMAGEYGYTF | TGCGCCAGCACCCCTGCCCCGATGGCAGGGGAGTATGGCTACACCTTC
- | TRBJ1-6 | TRBV3-1/TRBV3-2 | - | CASSQRTGIYNSPLHF | TGTGCCAGCAGCCAGCGAACAGGGATTTATAATTCACCCCTCCACTTT
- | TRBJ2-5 | TRBV18 | TRBD2 | CASSPPSLADETQYF | TGTGCCAGCTCACCACCGAGCCTAGCGGACGAGACCCAGTACTTC
- | TRBJ1-2 | TRBV5-1 | TRBD1 | CASSSTQGGNYGYTF | TGCGCCAGCAGCTCGACTCAGGGGGGGAACTATGGCTACACCTTC
- | TRBJ2-4 | TRBV2 | - | CASSSGLVAKNIQYF | TGTGCCAGCAGCTCTGGACTCGTAGCCAAAAACATTCAGTACTTC
- | TRBJ2-3 | TRBV5-8 | - | CASSGRPGTDTQYF | TGTGCCAGCAGTGGGCGGCCGGGCACAGATACGCAGTATTTT
- | TRBJ1-5 | TRBV12-3/TRBV12-4 | - | CASSLGNQPQHF | TGTGCCAGCAGTTTGGGAAATCAGCCCCAGCATTTT
- | TRBJ1-2 | TRBV6-5 | - | CASSYSFGTGYGYTF | TGTGCCAGCAGTTACTCGTTCGGGACGGGATATGGCTACACCTTC
- | TRBJ2-2 | TRBV3-1/TRBV3-2 | - | CASSMGWELFF | TGTGCCAGCAGCATGGGGTGGGAGCTGTTTTTT
- | TRBJ2-1 | TRBV7-9 | TRBD2 | CASSSQRGYNNEQFF | TGTGCCAGCAGCTCTCAGCGGGGGTACAACAATGAGCAGTTCTTC
- | TRBJ2-7 | TRBV18 | TRBD2 | CASSPGSGGFSYEQYF | TGTGCCAGCTCACCAGGTAGCGGGGGTTTCTCCTACGAGCAGTACTTC
- | TRBJ2-7 | TRBV25-1 | - | CASSDPMEQYF | TGTGCCAGCAGTGACCCAATGGAGCAGTACTTC
once | TRBJ2-5 | TRBV5-6 | - | CASSSYRGGTETQYF | TGTGCCAGCAGCTCATACAGGGGAGGGACAGAGACCCAGTACTTC
- | TRBJ1-5 | TRBV7-8 | - | CASSLARGYQPQHF | TGTGCCAGCAGCTTAGCACGAGGTTATCAGCCCCAGCATTTT
once | TRBJ1-2 | TRBV3-1/TRBV3-2 | - | CASSQVFPRARANYGYTF | TGTGCCAGCAGCCAAGTCTTCCCCCGGGCTAGGGCTAACTATGGCTACACCTTC
- | TRBJ1-2 | TRBV10-3 | TRBD1 | CAIEDRTNYGYTF | TGTGCCATTGAGGACAGGACTAACTATGGCTACACCTTC
- | TRBJ2-4 | TRBV2 | TRBD1 | CASSEWGVRTGAAKNIQYF | TGTGCCAGCAGTGAATGGGGTGTCCGGACAGGGGCGGCCAAAAACATTCAGTACTTC
- | TRBJ2-7 | TRBV7-2 | TRBD1 | CASSAPGQEYEQYF | TGTGCCAGCAGCGCACCGGGACAGGAATACGAGCAGTACTTC
- | TRBJ1-1 | TRBV2 | - | CASRPVRVNTEAFF | TGTGCCAGCAGACCAGTAAGAGTCAACACTGAAGCTTTCTTT
once | TRBJ2-2 | TRBV4-3 | - | CASSQRHSIGPTGVGELFF | TGCGCCAGCAGCCAAAGGCATAGCATTGGACCCACTGGGGTCGGGGAGCTGTTTTTT
- | TRBJ1-2 | TRBV19 | TRBD1 | CASSISGTGEYGYTF | TGTGCCAGTAGTATATCGGGCACAGGGGAATATGGCTACACCTTC
- | TRBJ1-6 | TRBV7-2 | - | CASSHNFNSPLHF | TGTGCCAGCAGCCACAACTTTAATTCACCCCTCCACTTT
- | TRBJ1-6 | TRBV27 | TRBD1 | CASEPGRGYNSPLHF | TGTGCCAGCGAACCGGGCAGGGGGTATAATTCACCCCTCCACTTT
once | TRBJ1-1 | TRBV18 | - | CASSPAPGGAFF | TGTGCCAGCTCACCCGCCCCAGGAGGAGCTTTCTTT
- | TRBJ1-5 | TRBV7-2 | - | CASSGGRNQPQHF | TGTGCCAGCAGTGGGGGGAGGAATCAGCCCCAGCATTTT
- | TRBJ1-6 | TRBV6-2/TRBV6-3 | - | CASSYEGNSPLHF | TGTGCCAGCAGTTATGAGGGTAATTCACCCCTCCACTTT
- | TRBJ1-6 | TRBV4-3 | - | CASSQDKARNSPLHF | TGCGCCAGCAGCCAAGATAAGGCGCGGAATTCACCCCTCCACTTT
- | TRBJ2-5 | TRBV5-1 | - | CASSPQKTQETQYF | TGCGCCAGCAGCCCGCAGAAGACCCAAGAGACCCAGTACTTC
- | TRBJ2-1 | TRBV19 | - | CASRGVEVRDEQFF | TGTGCCAGTAGAGGGGTGGAGGTTAGGGATGAGCAGTTCTTC
- | TRBJ2-7 | TRBV3-1/TRBV3-2 | TRBD1 | CASSKRRPGGESEQYF | TGTGCCAGCAGCAAACGCCGGCCAGGGGGAGAGTCCGAGCAGTACTTC
- | TRBJ1-6 | TRBV27 | - | CASTDHSSYNSPLHF | TGTGCCAGCACGGACCACAGCTCCTATAATTCACCCCTCCACTTT
- | TRBJ2-7 | TRBV7-2 | TRBD2 | CASSLGGGREQYF | TGTGCCAGCAGCTTAGGCGGGGGGCGAGAGCAGTACTTC
once | TRBJ1-6 | TRBV5-6 | - | CASSPTGMSYNSPLHF | TGTGCCAGCAGCCCCACAGGGATGTCCTATAATTCACCCCTCCACTTT
- | TRBJ1-1 | TRBV6-4 | - | CASSGEEDTEAFF | TGTGCCAGCAGTGGTGAGGAGGACACTGAAGCTTTCTTT